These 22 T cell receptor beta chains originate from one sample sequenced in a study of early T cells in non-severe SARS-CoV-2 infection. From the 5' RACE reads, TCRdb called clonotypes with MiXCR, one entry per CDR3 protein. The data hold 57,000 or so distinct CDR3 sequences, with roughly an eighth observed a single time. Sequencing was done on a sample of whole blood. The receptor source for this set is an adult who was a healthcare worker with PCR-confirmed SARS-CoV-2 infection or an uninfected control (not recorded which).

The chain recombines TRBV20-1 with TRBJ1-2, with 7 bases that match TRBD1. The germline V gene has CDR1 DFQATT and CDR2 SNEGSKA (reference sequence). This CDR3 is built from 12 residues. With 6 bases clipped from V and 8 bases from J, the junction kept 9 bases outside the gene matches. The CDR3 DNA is TGCAGTGCCCAAACAGGGGTGCAAGGCTACACCTTC. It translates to CSAQTGVQGYTF.

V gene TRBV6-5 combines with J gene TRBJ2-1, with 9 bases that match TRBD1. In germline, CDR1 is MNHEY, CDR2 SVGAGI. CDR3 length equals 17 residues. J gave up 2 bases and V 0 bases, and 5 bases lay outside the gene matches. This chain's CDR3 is CASSYSSGQGTYNEQFF. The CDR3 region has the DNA TGTGCCAGCAGTTACTCTTCCGGACAGGGGACCTACAATGAGCAGTTCTTC.

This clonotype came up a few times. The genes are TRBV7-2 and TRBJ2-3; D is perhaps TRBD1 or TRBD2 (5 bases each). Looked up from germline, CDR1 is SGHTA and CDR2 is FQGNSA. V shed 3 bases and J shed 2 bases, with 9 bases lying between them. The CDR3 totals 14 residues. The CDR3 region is CASSFTGPTDTQYF. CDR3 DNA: TGTGCCAGCAGCTTCACGGGACCCACAGATACGCAGTATTTT. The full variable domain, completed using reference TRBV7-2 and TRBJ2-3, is GAGVSQSPSNKVTEKGKDVELRCDPISGHTALYWYRQSLGQGLEFLIYFQGNSAPDKSGLPSDRFSAERTGGSVSTLTIQRTQQEDSAVYLCASSFTGPTDTQYFGPGTRLTVL.

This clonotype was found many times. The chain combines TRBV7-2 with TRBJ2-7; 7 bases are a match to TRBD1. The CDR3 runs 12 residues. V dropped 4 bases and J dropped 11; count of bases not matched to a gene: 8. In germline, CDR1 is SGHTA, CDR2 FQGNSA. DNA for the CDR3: TGTGCCAGCAGCTCCGGCACGGGACAGAAGTACTTC. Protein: CASSSGTGQKYF.

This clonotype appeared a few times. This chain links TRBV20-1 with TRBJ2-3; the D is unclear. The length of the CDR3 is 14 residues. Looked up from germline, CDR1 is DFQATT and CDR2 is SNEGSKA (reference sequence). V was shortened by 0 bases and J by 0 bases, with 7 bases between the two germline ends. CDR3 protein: CSARDLLSTDTQYF. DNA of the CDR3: TGCAGTGCTAGAGATCTGCTGAGCACAGATACGCAGTATTTT.

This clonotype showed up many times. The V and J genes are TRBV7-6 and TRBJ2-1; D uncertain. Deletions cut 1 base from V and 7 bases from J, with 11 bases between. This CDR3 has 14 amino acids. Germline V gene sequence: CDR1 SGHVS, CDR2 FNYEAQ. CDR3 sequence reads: CASSLGHVGNEQFF. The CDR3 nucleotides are TGTGCCAGCAGCTTAGGTCACGTGGGAAATGAGCAGTTCTTC.

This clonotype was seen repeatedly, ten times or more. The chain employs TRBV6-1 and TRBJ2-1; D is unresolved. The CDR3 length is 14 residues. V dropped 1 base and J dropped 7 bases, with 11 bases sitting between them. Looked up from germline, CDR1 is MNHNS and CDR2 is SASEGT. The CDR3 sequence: CASSEVVGWNEQFF. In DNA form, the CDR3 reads TGTGCCAGCAGTGAAGTGGTGGGTTGGAATGAGCAGTTCTTC.

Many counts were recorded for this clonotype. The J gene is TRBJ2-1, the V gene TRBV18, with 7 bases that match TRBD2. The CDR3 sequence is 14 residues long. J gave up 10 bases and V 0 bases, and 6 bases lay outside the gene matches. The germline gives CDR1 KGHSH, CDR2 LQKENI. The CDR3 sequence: CASSPPGLPEEQFF. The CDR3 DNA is TGTGCCAGCTCACCACCGGGACTACCAGAAGAGCAGTTCTTC.

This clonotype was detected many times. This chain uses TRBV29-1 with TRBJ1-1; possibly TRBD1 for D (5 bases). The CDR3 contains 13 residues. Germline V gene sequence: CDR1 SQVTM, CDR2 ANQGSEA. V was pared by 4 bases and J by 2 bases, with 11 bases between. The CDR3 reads CSVGGTGNTEAFF. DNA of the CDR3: TGCAGCGTTGGGGGCACAGGCAACACTGAAGCTTTCTTT.

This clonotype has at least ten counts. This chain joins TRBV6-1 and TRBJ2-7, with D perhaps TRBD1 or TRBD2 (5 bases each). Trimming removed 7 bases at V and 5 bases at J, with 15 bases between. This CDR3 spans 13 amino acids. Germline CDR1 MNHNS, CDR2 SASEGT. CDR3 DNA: TGTGCCAGCAAAGGGACCAGGGTGGACGAGCAGTACTTC. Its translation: CASKGTRVDEQYF.

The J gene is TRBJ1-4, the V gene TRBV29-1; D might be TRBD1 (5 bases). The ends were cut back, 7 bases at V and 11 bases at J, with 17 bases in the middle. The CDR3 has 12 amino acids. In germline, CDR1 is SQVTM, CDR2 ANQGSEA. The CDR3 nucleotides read TGCAGCGCCGCGATGGGGGGGGAGAAACTGTTTTTT. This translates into CSAAMGGEKLFF.

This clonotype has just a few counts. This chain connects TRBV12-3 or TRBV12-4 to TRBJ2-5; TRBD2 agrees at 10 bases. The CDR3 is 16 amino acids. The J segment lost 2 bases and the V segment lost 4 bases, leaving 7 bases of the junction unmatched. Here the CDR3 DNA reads TGTGCCAGCAGTTCCTATAGCGGGGGGTTACAAGAGACCCAGTACTTC. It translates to CASSSYSGGLQETQYF.

CDR3 amino acids: CASTINRPGRTDTQYF. The DNA for the CDR3 is TGTGCCAGCACGATAAACCGGCCAGGGAGGACAGATACGCAGTATTTT. The chain joins TRBV12-3 or TRBV12-4 to TRBJ2-3, with D perhaps TRBD2 (6 bases). The CDR3 has 16 residues. Trimming removed 7 bases from V and 3 bases from J, with 20 bases in between.

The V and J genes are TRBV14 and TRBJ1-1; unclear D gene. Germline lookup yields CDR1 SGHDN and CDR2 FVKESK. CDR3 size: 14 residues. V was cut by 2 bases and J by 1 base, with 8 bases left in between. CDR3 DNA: TGTGCCAGCAGCCAATGGAAGGAGAACACTGAAGCTTTCTTT. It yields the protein CASSQWKENTEAFF.

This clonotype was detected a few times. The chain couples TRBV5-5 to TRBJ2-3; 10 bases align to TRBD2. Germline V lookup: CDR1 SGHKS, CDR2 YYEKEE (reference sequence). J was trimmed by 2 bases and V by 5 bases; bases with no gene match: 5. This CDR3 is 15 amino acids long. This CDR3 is CASSLLAGSTDTQYF. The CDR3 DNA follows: TGTGCCAGCAGTCTACTAGCGGGGTCCACAGATACGCAGTATTTT.

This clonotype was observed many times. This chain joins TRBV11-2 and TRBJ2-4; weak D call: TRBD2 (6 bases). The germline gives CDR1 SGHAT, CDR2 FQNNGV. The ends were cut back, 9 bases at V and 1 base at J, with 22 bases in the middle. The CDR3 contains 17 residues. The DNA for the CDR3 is TGTGCCAGTGCTTCACTAGCACCACGCGGGGCCAAAAACATTCAGTACTTC. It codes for CASASLAPRGAKNIQYF.

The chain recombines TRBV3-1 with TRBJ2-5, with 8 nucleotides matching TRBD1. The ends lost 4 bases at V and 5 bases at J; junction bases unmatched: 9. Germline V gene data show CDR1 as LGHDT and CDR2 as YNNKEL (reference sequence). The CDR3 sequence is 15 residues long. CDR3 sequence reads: CASSPRTGRSETQYF. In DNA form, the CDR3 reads TGTGCCAGCAGCCCACGGACAGGGAGGAGTGAGACCCAGTACTTC.

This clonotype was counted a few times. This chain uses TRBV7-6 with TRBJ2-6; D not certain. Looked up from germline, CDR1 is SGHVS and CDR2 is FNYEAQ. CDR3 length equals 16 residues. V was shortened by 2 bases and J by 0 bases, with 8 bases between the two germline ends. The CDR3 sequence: CASSLFRNSGANVLTF. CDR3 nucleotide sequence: TGTGCCAGCAGCTTATTCCGGAACTCTGGGGCCAACGTCCTGACTTTC.

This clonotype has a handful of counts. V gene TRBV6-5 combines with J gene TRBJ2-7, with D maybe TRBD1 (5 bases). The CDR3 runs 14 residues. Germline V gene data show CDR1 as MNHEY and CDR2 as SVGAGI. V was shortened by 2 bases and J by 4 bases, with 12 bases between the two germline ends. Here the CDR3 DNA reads TGTGCCAGCAGTTACCTAGGAAGGGGTTACGAGCAGTACTTC. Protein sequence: CASSYLGRGYEQYF.

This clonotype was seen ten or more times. DNA for the CDR3: TGTGCCTGGAGTGCCCAGGACGACCAGCCCCAGCATTTT. It is translated as CAWSAQDDQPQHF. This rearrangement joins TRBV30 to TRBJ1-5; the D is unclear. Trimming took off 1 base at V and 7 bases at J, with 11 bases between the two ends. Germline CDR1 reads GTSNPN; CDR2 reads SVGIG (reference sequence). The CDR3 is made up of 13 amino acids.

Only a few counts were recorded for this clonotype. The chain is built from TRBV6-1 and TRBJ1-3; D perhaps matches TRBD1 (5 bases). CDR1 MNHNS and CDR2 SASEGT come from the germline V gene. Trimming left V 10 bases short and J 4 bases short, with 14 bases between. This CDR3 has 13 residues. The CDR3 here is CATDRDGGNTIYF. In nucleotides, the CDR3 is TGTGCCACCGATCGGGACGGGGGAAACACCATATATTTT.

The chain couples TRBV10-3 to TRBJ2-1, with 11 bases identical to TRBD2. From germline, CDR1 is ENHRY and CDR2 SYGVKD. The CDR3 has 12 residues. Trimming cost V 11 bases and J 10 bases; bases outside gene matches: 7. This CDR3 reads CAVGTSGGEQFF. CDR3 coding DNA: TGTGCCGTCGGGACTAGCGGAGGGGAGCAGTTCTTC.